Sequencing of this TCR beta chain was carried out in a study of T cells in Graves' hyperthyroidism and ophthalmopathy. This CDR3 is built from 17 residues. Germline V gives CDR1 DFQATT, CDR2 SNEGSKA (reference sequence). V lost 0 bases to trimming and J lost 0 bases, with 16 bases between them. Amplification of TCR beta CDR3 regions used RNA as the template. HTBI primers drove first-round RT-PCR of the TCR CDR3. TCRdb re-derived calls from the multiplex PCR reads in MiXCR, one entry per CDR3 protein. The profile shows fewer than 650,000 distinct CDR3 sequences, roughly 15% of them singletons. This clonotype was counted only a few times.

J is TRBJ2-3 and V is TRBV20-1; unclear D gene. Sequencing input: blood. The TCR originated in a woman between 35 and 50 years old with Graves' ophthalmopathy. CDR3 sequence reads: CSARDYRQLTSTDTQYF. CDR3 sequence (DNA): TGCAGTGCTAGAGATTATCGGCAGCTGACTAGCACAGATACGCAGTATTTT.